This T cell receptor (beta chain) originates from a study of a mutant IDH1 vaccine in newly diagnosed glioma. Study background: Former treatment meant radiotherapy, temozolomide, or both; the majority had gotten both.

Study-level results: Any relationship between pseudoprogression and changes in top peripheral T cell clonotypes seemed absent.

This CDR3 is 12 amino acids long. Trimming pared 9 bases from V and 3 bases from J, leaving 9 bases between. Germline lookup yields CDR1 PRHDT and CDR2 FYEKMQ (reference sequence). Documented time point: week 11, during vaccination. Each dose delivered 300 ug of mutant IDH1 20-mer peptide subcutaneously with imiquimod. Some clones are missing from TCRdb's copy, which holds only in-frame ones; the method was immunoSEQ multiplex PCR. The profile shows 30,000 to 45,000 clones, 75% to 85% of them singletons. Of note for this clone: Its specificity is not known.

The sample in question was peripheral blood mononuclear cells (PBMCs), obtained from a glioma patient whose treatment included an IDH1 peptide vaccine. The source is a woman between 25 and 40 years old with glioma. Some clones in this sample may be carry-over from other donors' samples. This sequence joins TRBV13 and TRBJ2-1; TRBD2 is a possible D gene (5 bases). The CDR3 nucleotides are TGTGCCAGTGGCGGGTACTACAATGAGCAGTTCTTC. It yields the protein CASGGYYNEQFF.